This entry features one T cell receptor beta chain sequence. The antigen remains undetermined. At the DNA level, this CDR3 is encoded by other sequences in the same sample as well. The data originate from a study of shared clonotypes between healthy human individuals. Study results and limitations: Naive subsets, compared against memory subsets, generally had larger estimated richness values.

Clones were read by immunoSEQ multiplex PCR, and TCRdb kept only the in-frame ones, dropping some. The table shows around 350,000 clones, with roughly 80% occurring only once. The CDR3 is made up of 15 amino acids. Germline V gene sequence: CDR1 SQVTM, CDR2 ANQGSEA. The V gene end was trimmed by 4 bases and the J gene end by 0 bases; junction bases not matched to a gene: 2. The source material was memory CD4+ T cells sorted from blood. Regarding subset: CD45RA-negative fraction. This receptor was taken from a man in his thirties or forties in good health. The chain joins TRBV29-1 to TRBJ2-1; 11 nucleotides align to TRBD2. CDR3 residues: CSVGLAGGSYNEQFF. The CDR3 DNA is TGCAGCGTTGGTCTAGCGGGAGGCTCCTACAATGAGCAGTTCTTC.